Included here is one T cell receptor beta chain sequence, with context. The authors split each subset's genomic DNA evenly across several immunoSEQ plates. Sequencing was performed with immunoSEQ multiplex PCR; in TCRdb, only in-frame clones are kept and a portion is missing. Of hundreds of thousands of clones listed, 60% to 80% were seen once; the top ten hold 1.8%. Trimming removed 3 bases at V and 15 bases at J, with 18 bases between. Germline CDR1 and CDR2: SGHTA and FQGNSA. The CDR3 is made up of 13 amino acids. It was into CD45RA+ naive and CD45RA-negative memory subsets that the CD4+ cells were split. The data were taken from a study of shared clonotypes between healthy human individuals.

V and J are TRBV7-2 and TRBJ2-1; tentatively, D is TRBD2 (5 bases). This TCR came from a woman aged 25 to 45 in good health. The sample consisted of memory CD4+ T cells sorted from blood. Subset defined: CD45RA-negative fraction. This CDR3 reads CASSFLLQASLFF. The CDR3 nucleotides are TGTGCCAGCAGCTTCCTACTGCAGGCTAGCCTGTTCTTC. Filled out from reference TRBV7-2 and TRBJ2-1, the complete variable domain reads GAGVSQSPSNKVTEKGKDVELRCDPISGHTALYWYRQSLGQGLEFLIYFQGNSAPDKSGLPSDRFSAERTGGSVSTLTIQRTQQEDSAVYLCASSFLLQASLFFGPGTRLTVL.